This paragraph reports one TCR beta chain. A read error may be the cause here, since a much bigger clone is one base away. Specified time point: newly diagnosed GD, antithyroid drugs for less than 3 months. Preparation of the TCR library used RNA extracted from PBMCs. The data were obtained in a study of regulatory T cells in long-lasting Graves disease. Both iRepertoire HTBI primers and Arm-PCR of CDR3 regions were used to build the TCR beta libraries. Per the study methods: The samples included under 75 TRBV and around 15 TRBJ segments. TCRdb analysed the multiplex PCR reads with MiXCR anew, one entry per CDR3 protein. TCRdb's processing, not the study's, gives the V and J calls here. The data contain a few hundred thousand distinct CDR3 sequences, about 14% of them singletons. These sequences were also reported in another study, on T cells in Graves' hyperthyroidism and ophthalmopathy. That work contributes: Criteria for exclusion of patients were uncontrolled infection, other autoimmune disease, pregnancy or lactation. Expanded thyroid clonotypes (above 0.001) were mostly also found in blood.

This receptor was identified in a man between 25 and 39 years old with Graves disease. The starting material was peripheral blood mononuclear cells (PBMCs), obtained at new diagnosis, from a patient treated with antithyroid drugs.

Written as DNA, the CDR3 is TGTGCCATCAATGTAGGGGAGAATCACAGGGGACTATACGAGCGGTACTTC. This encodes CAINVGENHRGLYERYF. The gene calls are TRBV10-3 and TRBJ2-7; D may correspond to TRBD1 or TRBD2 (7 bases each). This CDR3 has 17 amino acids. The V gene's germline CDR1 is ENHRY and CDR2 SYGVKD.